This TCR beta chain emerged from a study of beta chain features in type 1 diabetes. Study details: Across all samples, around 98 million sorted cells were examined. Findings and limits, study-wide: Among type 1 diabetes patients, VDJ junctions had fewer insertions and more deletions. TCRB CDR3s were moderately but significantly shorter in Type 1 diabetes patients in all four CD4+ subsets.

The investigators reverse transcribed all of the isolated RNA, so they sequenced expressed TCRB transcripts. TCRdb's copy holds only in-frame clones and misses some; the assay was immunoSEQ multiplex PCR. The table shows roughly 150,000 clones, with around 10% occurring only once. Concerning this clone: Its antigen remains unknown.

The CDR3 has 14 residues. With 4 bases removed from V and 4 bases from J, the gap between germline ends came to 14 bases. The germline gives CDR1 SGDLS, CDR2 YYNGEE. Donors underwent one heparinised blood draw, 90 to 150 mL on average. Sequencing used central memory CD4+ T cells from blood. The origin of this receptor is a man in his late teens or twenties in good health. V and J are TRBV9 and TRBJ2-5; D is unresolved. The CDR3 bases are TGTGCCAGCAGCCTCGCGGCCCCGGGAGAGACCCAGTACTTC. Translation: CASSLAAPGETQYF.